This entry lists 4 T cell receptor beta chains sequenced from one sample in a study of radiation and T cells in renal cell carcinoma. Repertoires were generated with immunoSEQ multiplex PCR, while TCRdb's copy carries only in-frame clones and drops some. Of 120,000 or so clones detected, more than 70% appear once; the ten largest clones hold 5.5% to 6.5%. As for time point: blood 2 weeks post-SBRT. As for treatment: 15 Gy SBRT to primary tumor, nephrectomy 4 weeks later. Sequenced material: blood, taken from a patient whose treatment included radiotherapy and nephrectomy. The receptor source for this set is a woman aged 70-85 years with renal cell carcinoma.

This rearrangement joins TRBV5-1 to TRBJ2-7, with D uncertain. V gave up 5 bases and J gave up 3 bases, with 6 bases separating them. The length of the CDR3 is 11 residues. The germline gives CDR1 SGHRS, CDR2 YFSETQ. The DNA for the CDR3 is TGCGCCAGCAGTTCAGGCTACGAGCAGTACTTC. Its protein is CASSSGYEQYF.

The V call is TRBV7-3, the J call TRBJ2-3; TRBD2 agrees at 9 bases. CDR1 SGHTA and CDR2 FQGTGA come from the germline V gene. The V gene end was trimmed by 4 bases and the J gene end by 0 bases; junction bases not matched to a gene: 8. This CDR3 spans 17 amino acids. In nucleotides, the CDR3 is TGTGCCAGCAGCTCCCCGACTAGCGGTGTGAGCACAGATACGCAGTATTTT. This gives the protein CASSSPTSGVSTDTQYF.

The chain employs TRBV7-6 and TRBJ1-2, with D uncertain. There are 14 residues in the CDR3. Trimming left V 5 bases short and J 8 bases short, with 18 bases between. CDR1 is SGHVS, CDR2 FNYEAQ, per germline. CDR3 in DNA: TGTGCCAGCAGCGCGTATGACCCCCCGGGCGGCTACACCTTC. Translation: CASSAYDPPGGYTF.

The gene calls are TRBV27 and TRBJ2-7; no definite D call. Germline CDR1 is MNHEY and CDR2 is SMNVEV (reference sequence). Trimming removed 5 bases at V and 2 bases at J, with 13 bases between. The CDR3 consists of 14 residues. CDR3 in DNA: TGTGCCAGCAGTATTTTCAGCTCCCCCTACGAGCAGTACTTC. Its translation: CASSIFSSPYEQYF.